This entry concerns a single TCR beta chain. This sample was included in a study of glioma-infiltrating T cells after dendritic cell vaccination. As for time point: after dendritic cell vaccination, including at tumor progression/relapse. Input was around 2.1 ug genomic DNA, or all available if less. Some clones are missing from TCRdb's copy, which holds only in-frame ones; the method was immunoSEQ multiplex PCR. The data show about 87,000 clones, roughly 80% seen once. Here the sequenced sample was blood, taken after dendritic cell vaccination. This clonotype was sampled from a human donor with glioblastoma.

The CDR3, as DNA: TGTGCCAGCAGCGTAGGGGGACTAGCACAAGAGACCCAGTACTTC. It is translated as CASSVGGLAQETQYF. The chain uses TRBV9 and TRBJ2-5; 9 bases are shared with TRBD2. The V gene end was trimmed by 0 bases and the J gene end by 2 bases; junction bases not matched to a gene: 2. The CDR3 sequence is 15 residues long. Per the germline V gene, CDR1 is SGDLS and CDR2 is YYNGEE.